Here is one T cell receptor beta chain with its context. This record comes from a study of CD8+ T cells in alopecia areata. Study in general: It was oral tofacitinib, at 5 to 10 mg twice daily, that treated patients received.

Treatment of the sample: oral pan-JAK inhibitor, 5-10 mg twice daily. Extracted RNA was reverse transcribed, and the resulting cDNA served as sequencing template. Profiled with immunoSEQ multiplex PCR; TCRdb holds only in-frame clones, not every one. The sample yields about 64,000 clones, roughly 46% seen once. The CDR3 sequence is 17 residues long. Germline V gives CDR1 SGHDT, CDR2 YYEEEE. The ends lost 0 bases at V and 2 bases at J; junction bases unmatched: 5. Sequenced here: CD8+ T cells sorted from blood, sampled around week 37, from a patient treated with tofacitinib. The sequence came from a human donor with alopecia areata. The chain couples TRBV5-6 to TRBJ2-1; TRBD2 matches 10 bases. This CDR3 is CASSLGASGSPYNEQFF. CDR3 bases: TGTGCCAGCAGCTTGGGGGCTAGCGGGAGCCCCTACAATGAGCAGTTCTTC.